The next 10 T cell receptor beta chains were all read from a single sample in a study of metastatic and nonmetastatic thyroid tumors. Not a single patient had been given any form of treatment at any point before undergoing thyroid surgery. TCRdb called clones again from the PCR reads with MiXCR. This table holds 30,000 to 35,000 clones, about 29% found once. Source material: blood. The receptors here all came from a female donor with papillary thyroid cancer or a benign thyroid nodule (not recorded which). Some clones in this sample may be carry-over from other donors' samples.

On this clone: At one boundary the junction diverges from the germline segment, which might be a read error. The chain carries TRBV20-1 and TRBJ1-5; D remains unclear. CDR3 size: 14 residues. The V gene's germline CDR1 is DFQATT and CDR2 SNEGSKA (reference sequence). CDR3 protein: CSARQMYINQPQKF. The CDR3 DNA sequence: TGCAGTGCCAGACAAATGTATATCAATCAGCCCCAGAAGTTT.

Of note for this clone: One end of the junction does not line up with germline, which may come from a read error. V and J are TRBV6-1 and TRBJ1-2, with a tentative D call TRBD1 (6 bases). CDR3 length equals 15 residues. Per germline, CDR1 MNHNS and CDR2 SASEGT. CDR3 DNA: TGTGCCAGCCTACGGGATTACCCCGCCGTGGGGGGCTACACATTC. This translates into CASLRDYPAVGGYTF.

The chain carries TRBV5-4 and TRBJ1-1, with 8 bases fitting TRBD1. Unmatched junction bases numbered 7, after V lost 2 bases and J lost 1 base. This CDR3 has 16 residues. Germline values: CDR1 SGHNT, CDR2 YYREEE (reference sequence). CDR3 residues: CASSFGAGTGNTEAFF. CDR3 nucleotide sequence: TGTGCCAGCAGCTTTGGGGCCGGGACAGGGAACACTGAAGCTTTCTTT.

This rearrangement joins TRBV10-3 to TRBJ1-1; D gene unclear. CDR1 ENHRY and CDR2 SYGVKD come from the germline V gene. V shed 3 bases and J shed 0 bases, with 8 bases lying between them. CDR3 size: 14 residues. The CDR3 loop is CAISEFNLNTEAFF. CDR3 DNA: TGTGCCATCAGTGAATTCAATTTGAACACTGAAGCTTTCTTT.

This clone was found many times. The genes are TRBV2 and TRBJ2-3, with 7 bases matching TRBD2. Germline loops: CDR1 SNHLY, CDR2 FYNNEI. Trimming at V came to 2 bases and at J to 4 bases, leaving 9 bases not matched to a gene. The CDR3 sequence is 16 residues long. The CDR3 coding sequence is TGTGCCAGCAGTGAACAGCGGGGCCTTGCCTCAGATACGCAGTATTTT. It yields the protein CASSEQRGLASDTQYF.

By sample fraction, this clone is medium-sized (0.01 to 0.1%). The same CDR3 can be traced to other DNA sequences in this sample. The CDR3 loop is CATGIRTEQYF. The CDR3 region has the DNA TGTGCCACGGGAATAAGGACCGAGCAGTACTTC. This chain links TRBV6-1 with TRBJ2-7; tentatively, D is TRBD2 (5 bases). This CDR3 region has 11 residues. Trimming removed 10 bases from V and 6 bases from J, with 13 bases in between. Germline V gene lookup returns CDR1 MNHNS and CDR2 SASEGT.

This clone was seen only once. This chain uses TRBV7-3 with TRBJ2-7, with D perhaps TRBD1 (6 bases). Trimming removed 5 bases at V and 4 bases at J, with 18 bases between. Germline CDR1 and CDR2: SGHTA and FQGTGA. CDR3 length: 15 residues. CDR3 DNA: TGTGCCAGCAGCCCCTCCGGGACATGTCATTACGAGCAGTACTTC. Amino acid sequence: CASSPSGTCHYEQYF.

This clone occurred many times. V and J are TRBV9 and TRBJ1-4; D not resolved. Germline V gives CDR1 SGDLS, CDR2 YYNGEE. CDR3 size: 16 residues. V was cut by 0 bases and J by 0 bases, with 9 bases left in between. The CDR3 is CASSVVLNATNEKLFF. The CDR3 nucleotides read TGTGCCAGCAGCGTAGTTCTAAATGCAACTAATGAAAAACTGTTTTTT. The entire variable domain, with the rest obtained from reference TRBV9 and TRBJ1-4, is as follows: DSGVTQTPKHLITATGQRVTLRCSPRSGDLSVYWYQQSLDQGLQFLIQYYNGEERAKGNILERFSAQQFPDLHSELNLSSLELGDSALYFCASSVVLNATNEKLFFGSGTQLSVL.

This clone was detected ten times or more. The V gene is TRBV24-1, the J gene TRBJ2-1; D is possibly TRBD1 (6 bases). Trimming pared 3 bases from V and 8 bases from J, leaving 13 bases between. This CDR3 comprises 14 residues. CDR1 is KGHDR, CDR2 SFDVKD, per germline. The DNA of the CDR3 is TGTGCCACCAGTGATCTCAGGGGAACCGATGAGCAGTTCTTC. This translates into CATSDLRGTDEQFF.

Comments on this clone: Germline and junction disagree at one end, which may indicate a read error. The chain joins TRBV28 to TRBJ2-3; a possible D gene is TRBD1 (5 bases). This CDR3 region has 14 residues. The germline gives CDR1 MDHEN, CDR2 SYDVKM. The CDR3 nucleotides read TGTGCCAGCAGCAACGACAGCGTCACAGATACTCAGTATTTT. Encoded protein: CASSNDSVTDTQYF. Full variable domain (missing parts from reference TRBV28 and TRBJ2-3): DVKVTQSSRYLVKRTGEKVFLECVQDMDHENMFWYRQDPGLGLRLIYFSYDVKMKEKGDIPEGYSVSREKKERFSLILESASTNQTSMYLCASSNDSVTDTQYFGPGTRLTVL.